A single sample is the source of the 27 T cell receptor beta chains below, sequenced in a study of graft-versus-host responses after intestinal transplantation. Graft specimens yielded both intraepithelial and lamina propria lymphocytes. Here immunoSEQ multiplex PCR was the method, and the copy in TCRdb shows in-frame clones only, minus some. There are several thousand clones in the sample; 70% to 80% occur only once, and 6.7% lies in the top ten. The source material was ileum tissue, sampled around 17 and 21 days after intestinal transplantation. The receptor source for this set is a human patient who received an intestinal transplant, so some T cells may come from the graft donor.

The CDR3 sequence is CASSQQRTGKYGANVLTF. As DNA, the CDR3 is TGTGCCAGCAGCCAACAGCGGACAGGGAAGTATGGGGCCAACGTCCTGACTTTC. This rearrangement joins TRBV14 to TRBJ2-6; 8 bases agree with TRBD1. Losses at the gene ends were 2 bases for V and 3 bases for J; bases not matched to a gene: 9. CDR3 length: 18 residues. Looked up from germline, CDR1 is SGHDN and CDR2 is FVKESK.

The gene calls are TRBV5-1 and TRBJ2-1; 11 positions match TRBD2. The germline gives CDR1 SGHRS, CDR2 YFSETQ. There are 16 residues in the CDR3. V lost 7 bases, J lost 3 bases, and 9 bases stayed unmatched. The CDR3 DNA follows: TGCGCCAGCTTGGGCCCTAGCGGGGGGCTCTACAATGAGCAGTTCTTC. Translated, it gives CASLGPSGGLYNEQFF.

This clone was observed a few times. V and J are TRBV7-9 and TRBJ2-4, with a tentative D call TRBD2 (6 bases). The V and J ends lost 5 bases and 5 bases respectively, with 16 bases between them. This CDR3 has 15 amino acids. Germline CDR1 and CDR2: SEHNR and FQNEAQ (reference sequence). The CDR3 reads CASSIVGLSENIQYF. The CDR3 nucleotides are TGTGCCAGCAGCATAGTGGGACTCAGTGAAAACATTCAGTACTTC. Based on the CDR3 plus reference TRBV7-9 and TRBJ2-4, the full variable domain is DTGVSQNPRHKITKRGQNVTFRCDPISEHNRLYWYRQTLGQGPEFLTYFQNEAQLEKSRLLSDRFSAERPKGSFSTLEIQRTEQGDSAMYLCASSIVGLSENIQYFGAGTRLSVL.

The CDR3 bases are TGTGCCAGTAGTATATGGGGCAATGAGCAGTTCTTC. Translation gives CASSIWGNEQFF. The chain uses TRBV19 and TRBJ2-1; D remains unclear. Germline assignment: CDR1 LNHDA and CDR2 SQIVND (reference sequence). V gave up 2 bases and J gave up 6 bases, with 5 bases separating them. The CDR3 totals 12 residues.

The CDR3 is CASSLGLAGGYNEQFF. CDR3 nucleotide sequence: TGTGCCAGCAGCTTAGGACTAGCGGGGGGATACAATGAGCAGTTCTTC. V gene TRBV11-2 combines with J gene TRBJ2-1; 13 nucleotides line up with TRBD2. The length of the CDR3 is 16 residues. The V segment lost 1 base and the J segment 4 bases; nucleotides outside the gene matches: 1. Per the germline V gene, CDR1 is SGHAT and CDR2 is FQNNGV.

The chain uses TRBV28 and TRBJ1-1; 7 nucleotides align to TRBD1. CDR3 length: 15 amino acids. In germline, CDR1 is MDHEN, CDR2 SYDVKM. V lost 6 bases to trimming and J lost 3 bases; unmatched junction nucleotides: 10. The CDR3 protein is CASSHGTELYTEAFF. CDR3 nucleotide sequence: TGTGCCAGCAGCCATGGGACAGAACTTTACACTGAAGCTTTCTTT. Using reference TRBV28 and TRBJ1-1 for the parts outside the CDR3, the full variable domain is DVKVTQSSRYLVKRTGEKVFLECVQDMDHENMFWYRQDPGLGLRLIYFSYDVKMKEKGDIPEGYSVSREKKERFSLILESASTNQTSMYLCASSHGTELYTEAFFGQGTRLTVV.

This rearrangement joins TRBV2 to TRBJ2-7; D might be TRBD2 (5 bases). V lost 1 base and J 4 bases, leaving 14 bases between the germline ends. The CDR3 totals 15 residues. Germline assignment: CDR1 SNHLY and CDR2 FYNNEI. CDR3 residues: CASSEDLMGDYEQYF. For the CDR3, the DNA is TGTGCCAGCAGTGAAGATCTTATGGGAGATTACGAGCAGTACTTC.

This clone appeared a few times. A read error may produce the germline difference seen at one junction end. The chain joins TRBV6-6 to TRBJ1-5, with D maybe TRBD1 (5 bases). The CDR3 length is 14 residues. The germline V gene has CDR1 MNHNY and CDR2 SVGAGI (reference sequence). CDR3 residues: CASSNSGTPGGQHF. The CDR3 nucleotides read TGTGCCAGCAGTAACTCCGGGACCCCAGGAGGCCAGCATTTT.

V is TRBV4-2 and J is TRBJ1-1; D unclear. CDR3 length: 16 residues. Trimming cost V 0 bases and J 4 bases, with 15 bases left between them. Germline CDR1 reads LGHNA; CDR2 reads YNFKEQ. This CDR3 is CASSQETLVVGTEAFF. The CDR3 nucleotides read TGTGCCAGCAGCCAAGAAACCCTCGTTGTAGGCACTGAAGCTTTCTTT.

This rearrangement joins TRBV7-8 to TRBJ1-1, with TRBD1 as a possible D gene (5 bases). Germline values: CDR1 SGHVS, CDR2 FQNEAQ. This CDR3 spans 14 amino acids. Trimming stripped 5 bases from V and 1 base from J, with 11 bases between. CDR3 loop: CASSVRGPNTEAFF. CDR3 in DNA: TGTGCCAGCAGCGTTAGGGGCCCGAACACTGAAGCTTTCTTT.

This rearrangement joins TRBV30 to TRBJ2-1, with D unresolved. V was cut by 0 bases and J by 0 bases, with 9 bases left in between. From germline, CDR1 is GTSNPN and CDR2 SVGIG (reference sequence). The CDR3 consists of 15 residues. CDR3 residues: CAWSVAVLSYNEQFF. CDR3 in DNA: TGTGCCTGGAGTGTGGCGGTACTCTCCTACAATGAGCAGTTCTTC.

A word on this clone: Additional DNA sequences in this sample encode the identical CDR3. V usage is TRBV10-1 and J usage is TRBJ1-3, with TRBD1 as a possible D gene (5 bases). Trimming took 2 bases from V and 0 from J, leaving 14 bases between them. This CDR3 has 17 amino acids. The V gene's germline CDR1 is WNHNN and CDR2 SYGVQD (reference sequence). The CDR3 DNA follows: TGCGCCAGCAGTGAGCCCCGGGGCGGGGGCTCTGGAAACACCATATATTTT. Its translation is CASSEPRGGGSGNTIYF.

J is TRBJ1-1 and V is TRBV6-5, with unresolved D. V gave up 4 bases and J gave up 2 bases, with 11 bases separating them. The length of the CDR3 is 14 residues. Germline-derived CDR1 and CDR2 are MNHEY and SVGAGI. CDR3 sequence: CASSSHTSNTEAFF. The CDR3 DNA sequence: TGTGCCAGCAGTTCTCACACTAGTAACACTGAAGCTTTCTTT.

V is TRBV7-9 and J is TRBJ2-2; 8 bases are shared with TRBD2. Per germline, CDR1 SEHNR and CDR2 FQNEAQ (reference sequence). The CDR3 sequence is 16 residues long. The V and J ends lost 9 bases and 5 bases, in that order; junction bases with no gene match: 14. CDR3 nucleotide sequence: TGTGCCAGTTTGCTAGGAGCGGGGGCCCATACCGGGGAGCTGTTTTTT. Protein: CASLLGAGAHTGELFF. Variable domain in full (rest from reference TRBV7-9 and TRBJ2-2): DTGVSQNPRHKITKRGQNVTFRCDPISEHNRLYWYRQTLGQGPEFLTYFQNEAQLEKSRLLSDRFSAERPKGSFSTLEIQRTEQGDSAMYLCASLLGAGAHTGELFFGEGSRLTVL.

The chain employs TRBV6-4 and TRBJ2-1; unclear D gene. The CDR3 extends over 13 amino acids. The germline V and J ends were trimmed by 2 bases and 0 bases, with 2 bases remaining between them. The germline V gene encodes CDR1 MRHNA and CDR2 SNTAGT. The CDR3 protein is CASSDSSYNEQFF. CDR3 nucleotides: TGTGCCAGCAGTGACAGCTCCTACAATGAGCAGTTCTTC.

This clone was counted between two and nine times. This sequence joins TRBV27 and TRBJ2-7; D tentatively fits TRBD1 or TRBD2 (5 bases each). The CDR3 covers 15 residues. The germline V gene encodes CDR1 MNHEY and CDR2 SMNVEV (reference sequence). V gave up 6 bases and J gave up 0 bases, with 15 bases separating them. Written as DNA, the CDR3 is TGTGCCAGCAGCTCTGGGGGTTCCATCTCCTACGAGCAGTACTTC. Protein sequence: CASSSGGSISYEQYF.

In DNA form, the CDR3 reads TGTGCCAGCAGCGTAGATGGGAACATGAACACTGAAGCTTTCTTT. Its protein product is CASSVDGNMNTEAFF. The chain recombines TRBV9 with TRBJ1-1; D not certain. The length of the CDR3 is 15 residues. Germline CDR1 and CDR2: SGDLS and YYNGEE. V was shortened by 0 bases and J by 0 bases, with 9 bases between the two germline ends.

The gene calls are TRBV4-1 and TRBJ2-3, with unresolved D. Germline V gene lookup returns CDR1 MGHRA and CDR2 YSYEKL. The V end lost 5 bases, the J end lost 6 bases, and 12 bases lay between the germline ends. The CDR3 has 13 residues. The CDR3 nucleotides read TGCGCCAGCAGCGGCAAACTTGAGGATACGCAGTATTTT. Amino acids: CASSGKLEDTQYF.

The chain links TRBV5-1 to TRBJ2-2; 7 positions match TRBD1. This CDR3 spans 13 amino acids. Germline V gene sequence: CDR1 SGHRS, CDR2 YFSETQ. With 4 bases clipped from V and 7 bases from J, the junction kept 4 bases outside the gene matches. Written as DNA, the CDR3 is TGCGCCAGCAGCGGGGACAGTTTCGGGGAGCTGTTTTTT. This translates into CASSGDSFGELFF.

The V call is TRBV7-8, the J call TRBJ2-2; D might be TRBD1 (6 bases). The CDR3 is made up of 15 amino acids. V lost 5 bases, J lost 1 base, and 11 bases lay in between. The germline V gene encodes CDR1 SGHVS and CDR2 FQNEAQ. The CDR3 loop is CASSPRGGNTGELFF. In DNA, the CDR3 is TGTGCCAGCAGCCCCAGAGGGGGGAACACCGGGGAGCTGTTTTTT.

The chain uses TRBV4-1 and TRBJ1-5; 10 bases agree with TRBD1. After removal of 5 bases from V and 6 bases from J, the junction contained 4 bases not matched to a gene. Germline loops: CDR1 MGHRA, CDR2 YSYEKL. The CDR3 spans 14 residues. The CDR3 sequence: CASSSRTGGQPQHF. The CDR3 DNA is TGCGCCAGCAGCTCCCGGACAGGGGGTCAGCCCCAGCATTTT.

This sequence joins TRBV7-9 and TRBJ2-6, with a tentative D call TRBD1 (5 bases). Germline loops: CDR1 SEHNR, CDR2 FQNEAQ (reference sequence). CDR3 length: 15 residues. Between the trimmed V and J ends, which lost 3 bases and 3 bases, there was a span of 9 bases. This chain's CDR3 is CASSFREGGANVLTF. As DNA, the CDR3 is TGTGCCAGCAGCTTCAGGGAAGGTGGGGCCAACGTCCTGACTTTC.

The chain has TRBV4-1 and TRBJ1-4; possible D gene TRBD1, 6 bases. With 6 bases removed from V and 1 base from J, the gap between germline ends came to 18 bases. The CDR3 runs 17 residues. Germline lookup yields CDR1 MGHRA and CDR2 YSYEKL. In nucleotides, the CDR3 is TGCGCCAGCAGACCGTTAGGGGAGGGGGGAACTAATGAAAAACTGTTTTTT. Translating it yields CASRPLGEGGTNEKLFF.

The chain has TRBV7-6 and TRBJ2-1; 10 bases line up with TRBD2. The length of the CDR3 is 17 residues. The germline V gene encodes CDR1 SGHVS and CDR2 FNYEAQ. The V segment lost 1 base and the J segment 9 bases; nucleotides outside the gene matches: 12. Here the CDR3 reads CASSLVRSSGGGSEQFF. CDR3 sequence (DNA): TGTGCCAGCAGCTTAGTACGATCCAGCGGGGGGGGGAGTGAGCAGTTCTTC.

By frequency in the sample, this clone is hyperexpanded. CDR3 sequence: CASTSGRVVYTDTQYF. The CDR3 region has the DNA TGTGCCAGCACCTCGGGACGCGTCGTTTACACAGATACGCAGTATTTT. This chain uses TRBV28 with TRBJ2-3; D tentatively reads TRBD1 or TRBD2 (5 bases each). CDR1 is MDHEN and CDR2 is SYDVKM in the germline V gene. V lost 7 bases and J 2 bases, leaving 19 bases between the germline ends. CDR3 length: 16 residues.

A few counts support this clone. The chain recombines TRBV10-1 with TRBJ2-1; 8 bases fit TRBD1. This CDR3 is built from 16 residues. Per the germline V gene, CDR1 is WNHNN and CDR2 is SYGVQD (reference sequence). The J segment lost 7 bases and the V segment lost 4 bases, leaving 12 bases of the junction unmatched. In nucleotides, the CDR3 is TGCGCCAGCAGTGGTTTCATTGGGACAGGAACGAATGAGCAGTTCTTC. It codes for CASSGFIGTGTNEQFF.

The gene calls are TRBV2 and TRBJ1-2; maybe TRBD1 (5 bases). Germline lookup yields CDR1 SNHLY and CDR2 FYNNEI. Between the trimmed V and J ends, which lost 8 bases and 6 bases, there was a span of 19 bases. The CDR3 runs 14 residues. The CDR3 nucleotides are TGTGCCAGCGCCAGCTTCCGGGGACCCGATGGCTACACCTTC. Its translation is CASASFRGPDGYTF.